This TCR beta chain was captured in a study of Graves' ophthalmopathy and Graves' hyperthyroidism. RNA transcripts were the source from which TCR beta CDR3 regions were amplified. The workflow started with a first-round RT-PCR run with HTBI primers and then moved on to a second-round multiplex PCR. TCRdb itself ran the multiplex PCR reads through MiXCR, one entry per CDR3 protein. The sample includes approximately 500,000 distinct CDR3 sequences, approximately 14% of them seen just once. This clonotype was seen ten or more times. The PBMCs had their origin in around 9.1 ml of fresh peripheral blood. The V and J ends lost 8 bases and 2 bases respectively, with 10 bases between them. CDR3 length: 13 residues. Germline V lookup: CDR1 SNHLY, CDR2 FYNNEI.

The sequenced material came from blood. The sequence derives from a woman in her 30s with Graves' ophthalmopathy. V usage is TRBV2 and J usage is TRBJ1-3; TRBD1 is a possible D gene (5 bases). The CDR3 sequence is CASGTGTGNTIYF. CDR3 bases: TGTGCCAGCGGAACAGGAACTGGAAACACCATATATTTT.